This T cell receptor (beta chain) was found in a study of beta chain features in type 1 diabetes. Overall study findings and caveats: Moderately but significantly shorter TCRB CDR3s were found in Type 1 diabetes patients in all four CD4+ subsets.

This clone was seen more than once but under ten times. Its antigen remains unknown. The CDR3 is 15 residues long. Germline lookup yields CDR1 SGHRS and CDR2 YFSETQ. The ends were cut back, 4 bases at V and 4 bases at J, with 15 bases in the middle. What was sequenced were expressed TCRB transcripts, since all of the isolated RNA had been reverse transcribed. Here immunoSEQ multiplex PCR was the method, and the copy in TCRdb shows in-frame clones only, minus some. Here the sample spans some 23,000 clones, roughly 70% being singletons. Sequencing was performed on stem cell memory CD4+ T cells from blood. J is TRBJ1-3 and V is TRBV5-1; possible D gene TRBD1, 5 bases. The sequence derives from a woman in her thirties or forties with type 1 diabetes. The CDR3 DNA reads TGCGCCAGCAGCCAGGGCTGGAATGGAGGAAACACCATATATTTT. Translation gives CASSQGWNGGNTIYF.